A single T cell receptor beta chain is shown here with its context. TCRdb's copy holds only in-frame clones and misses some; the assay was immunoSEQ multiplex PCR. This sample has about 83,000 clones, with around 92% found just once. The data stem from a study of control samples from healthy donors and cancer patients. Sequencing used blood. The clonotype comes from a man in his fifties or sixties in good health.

CDR3 DNA: TGTGCCAGCAGCTTACAAATGAACACTGAAGCTTTCTTT. This codes for CASSLQMNTEAFF. The V and J genes are TRBV7-7 and TRBJ1-1; D unclear. CDR1 and CDR2 (germline): SSHAT, FNYEAQ (reference sequence). This CDR3 has 13 amino acids. The V end was cut by 2 bases, the J end by 0 bases, with 4 bases between.